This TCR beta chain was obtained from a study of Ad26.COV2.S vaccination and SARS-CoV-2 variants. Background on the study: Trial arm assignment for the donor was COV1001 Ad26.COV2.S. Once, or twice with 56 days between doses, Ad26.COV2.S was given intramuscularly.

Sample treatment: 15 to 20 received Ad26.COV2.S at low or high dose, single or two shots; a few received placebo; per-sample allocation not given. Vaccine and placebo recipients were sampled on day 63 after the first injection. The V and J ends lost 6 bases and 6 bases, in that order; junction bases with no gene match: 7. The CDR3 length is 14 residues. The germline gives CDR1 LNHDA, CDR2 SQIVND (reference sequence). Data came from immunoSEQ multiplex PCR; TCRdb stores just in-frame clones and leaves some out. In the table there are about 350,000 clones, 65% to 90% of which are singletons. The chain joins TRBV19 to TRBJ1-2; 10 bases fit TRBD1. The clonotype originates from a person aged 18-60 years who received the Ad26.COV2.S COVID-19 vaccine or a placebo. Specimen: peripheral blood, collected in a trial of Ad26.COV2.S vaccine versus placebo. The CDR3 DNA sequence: TGTGCCAGTAGAGACAGGGGGCTTTCGGATGGCTACACCTTC. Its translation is CASRDRGLSDGYTF.